The entry below gives a single TCR beta chain sequence along with its context. A clone one base away is much larger, so this may be a read error. Germline CDR1 reads SGHDT; CDR2 reads YYEEEE. This CDR3 is built from 12 residues. This record comes from a study of blood T cells in healthy people across ages. The second PCR ran about 6 to 12 cycles with a sample-barcoded 5' primer and J-beta primers. One entry per CDR3 protein results from TCRdb running MiXCR on the 5' RACE reads. The data contain roughly 1.6 million distinct CDR3 sequences, 30% to 40% of them singletons. The sample was blood. The chain combines TRBV5-6 with TRBJ1-2, with D tentatively TRBD1 (5 bases). The clonotype was recovered from a woman aged 30 to 39 in good health. The CDR3 is CAGSFGTGGYTF. The CDR3 DNA is TGTGCCGGCAGCTTCGGGACGGGTGGCTACACCTTC.